The sequence of this T cell receptor beta chain was determined in a study of neurological immune-mediated disorders. Findings and caveats of the study: The expanded clones of different subjects shared no CDR3 amino acid sequences (suggesting private repertoires in all groups).

With respect to this clonotype: Its antigen is not known.

From 15-18 subjects, over 180 million TCR-beta sequences were obtained in each sequencing run. Via MiXCR, TCRdb re-called the 5' RACE reads, giving one row per CDR3 protein. The table records 55,000 to 75,000 distinct CDR3 sequences, roughly 5.6% of them present only once. The CDR3 totals 15 residues. Trimming took 0 bases from V and 4 from J, leaving 12 bases between them. The chain uses TRBV12-3 or TRBV12-4 and TRBJ1-2; D perhaps matches TRBD1 (5 bases). The specimen sequenced was PBMCs. This TCR was recovered from a woman aged 30 to 39 with multiple sclerosis. In DNA form, the CDR3 reads TGTGCCAGCAGTTTAGCCCCGGAGGGGTCCTATGGCTACACCTTC. It is translated as CASSLAPEGSYGYTF.